The entry that follows covers one T cell receptor (beta chain) sequence. Antigen unknown. The sample originates from a study of shared clonotypes between healthy human individuals. General study results and limits: Larger richness was generally estimated for naive than memory subsets.

The germline V gene has CDR1 SGHRS and CDR2 YFSETQ. CDR3 length: 12 amino acids. V shed 5 bases, J shed 6 bases, and the junction held 5 bases outside the gene matches. Original analysis: Because ImmunoSEQ provided only junction sequences with no quality scores, the filtering differed. The assay was immunoSEQ multiplex PCR, and TCRdb's table has in-frame clones only and misses some. From that table come the V and J calls and clone size; the DNA was used to work out D and trimming. The sample records about 700,000 clones, less than 85% being singletons. The sample taken for sequencing was memory CD4+ T cells sorted from blood. Subset described: CD45RA-negative fraction. V gene TRBV5-1 combines with J gene TRBJ2-7; 7 bases map to TRBD2. This TCR came from a woman between 25 and 40 years old in good health. As DNA, the CDR3 is TGCGCCAGCAGTCCTCCGGGGGGCGAGCAGTACTTC. This sequence encodes CASSPPGGEQYF.